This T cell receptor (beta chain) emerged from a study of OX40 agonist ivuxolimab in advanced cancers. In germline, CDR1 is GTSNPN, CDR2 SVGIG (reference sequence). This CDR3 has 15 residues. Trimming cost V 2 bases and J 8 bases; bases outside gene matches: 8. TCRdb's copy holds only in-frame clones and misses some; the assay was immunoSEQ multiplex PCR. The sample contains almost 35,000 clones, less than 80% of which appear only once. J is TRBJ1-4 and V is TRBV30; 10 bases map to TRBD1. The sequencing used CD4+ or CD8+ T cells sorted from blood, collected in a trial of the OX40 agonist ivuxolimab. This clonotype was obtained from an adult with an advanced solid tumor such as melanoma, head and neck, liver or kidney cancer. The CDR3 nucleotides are TGTGCCTGGAGTCCCCTGGGACAGGGGTACGAAAAACTGTTTTTT. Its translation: CAWSPLGQGYEKLFF.